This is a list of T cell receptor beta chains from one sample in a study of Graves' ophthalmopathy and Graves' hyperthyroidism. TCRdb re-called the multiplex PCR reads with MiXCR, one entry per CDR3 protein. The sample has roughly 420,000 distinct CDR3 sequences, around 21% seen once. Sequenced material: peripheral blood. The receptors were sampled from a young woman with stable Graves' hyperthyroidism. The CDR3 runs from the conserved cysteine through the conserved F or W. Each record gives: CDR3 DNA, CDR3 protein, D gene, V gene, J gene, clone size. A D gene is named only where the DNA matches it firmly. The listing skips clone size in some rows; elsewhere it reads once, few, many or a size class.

TGTGCCATCAGTGAGTCTCGGGACCTCTACGAGCAGTACTTC	CAISESRDLYEQYF	NA	TRBV10-3	TRBJ2-7	many
TGTGCCAGCAGTCCTATCAAATGGAGCACTGAAGCTTTCTTT	CASSPIKWSTEAFF	NA	TRBV12-3/TRBV12-4	TRBJ1-1	few
TGTGCCAGCAGCCAAGCGGAACAAGAGACCCAGTACTTC	CASSQAEQETQYF	NA	TRBV3-1	TRBJ2-5	once
TGTGCCAGCAGTTTTAGGAGGGGACAGACCTACGAGCAGTACTTC	CASSFRRGQTYEQYF	NA	TRBV12-3/TRBV12-4	TRBJ2-7	many
TGTGCCAGCACCGCTTCAACAGGGGTTCAAGAGACCCAGTACTTC	CASTASTGVQETQYF	TRBD1	TRBV6-1	TRBJ2-5	few
TGTGCCAGCAGTTTATTAGGGTTTAGGAAGAACACTGAAGCTTTCTTT	CASSLLGFRKNTEAFF	NA	TRBV28	TRBJ1-1	many
TGTGCCAGCAGTTTAGCTCATGGGGGGGGACAAGAGACCCAGTACTTC	CASSLAHGGGQETQYF	TRBD2	TRBV12-3/TRBV12-4	TRBJ2-5	many
TGTGCCAGCAGTGACACCCATAGCAATCAGCCCCAGCATTTT	CASSDTHSNQPQHF	NA	TRBV6-2/TRBV6-3	TRBJ1-5	NA
TGTGCCAGCAGTGCGCCGGGACGGAGCAATCAGCCCCAGCATTTT	CASSAPGRSNQPQHF	NA	TRBV6-2/TRBV6-3	TRBJ1-5	NA
TGTGCCAGCAGGCAGACTAGCGGGGGGCCTTCGCCGTACTTC	CASRQTSGGPSPYF	TRBD2	TRBV12-3/TRBV12-4	TRBJ2-7	many
TGCGCCAGCAGCCAAGAAGGGCAGGGGGTCGGCGAGCAGTACTTC	CASSQEGQGVGEQYF	TRBD1	TRBV4-3	TRBJ2-7	many
TGTGCCAGCAGTAAGTCAGGGGTCGCAGAGACCCAGTACTTC	CASSKSGVAETQYF	NA	TRBV6-2/TRBV6-3	TRBJ2-5	many
TGTGCCAGCAGTTTAAGAGCCTGGGGCGGGCTAGAGACCCAGTACTTC	CASSLRAWGGLETQYF	NA	TRBV27	TRBJ2-5	many
TGTGCCAGCAGTGAAACTGTGTATCAAGGGGCAGATACGCAGTATTTT	CASSETVYQGADTQYF	NA	TRBV2	TRBJ2-3	few
TGTGCCAGCAGCCTTCCGGGACAGGGTTACGAGCAGTACTTC	CASSLPGQGYEQYF	TRBD1	TRBV7-2	TRBJ2-7	many
TGTGCCAGCAGAAGGACAGGGGGGGTTAACTATGGCTACACCTTC	CASRRTGGVNYGYTF	TRBD1	TRBV28	TRBJ1-2	many
TGTGCCAGCAGCCAGAGGACAGGGGGCAGCTACGAGCAGTACTTC	CASSQRTGGSYEQYF	TRBD1	TRBV14	TRBJ2-7	NA
TGTGCCAGCAAGAGGGACAGGGGAGAGACCCAGTACTTC	CASKRDRGETQYF	TRBD1	TRBV27	TRBJ2-5	NA
TGTGCCAGCAGGGGGACTAGCGGGAAAGAGACCCAGTACTTC	CASRGTSGKETQYF	TRBD2	TRBV2	TRBJ2-5	many
TGCAGTGCTAGGTCGGCAATAAACTACGAGCAGTACTTC	CSARSAINYEQYF	NA	TRBV20-1	TRBJ2-7	many
TGCAGCGTTGGAGGAGTTGGGGTATCGAACACTGAAGCTTTCTTT	CSVGGVGVSNTEAFF	NA	TRBV29-1	TRBJ1-1	many
TGTGCCAGCAGCTTAGGCGGTTCTTGGTCTCTAGCGGGAGTCCGGGAGACCCAGTACTTC	CASSLGGSWSLAGVRETQYF	TRBD2	TRBV11-2	TRBJ2-5	many
TGTGCCAGCAGTGAATTGGCAGGCGGCTATGGCTACACCTTC	CASSELAGGYGYTF	NA	TRBV25-1	TRBJ1-2	many
TGCAGCGGCCGGACAGTCAGTTGGACTGAAGCTTTCTTT	CSGRTVSWTEAFF	NA	TRBV29-1	TRBJ1-1	many
TGTGCCAGCAGTCGCACCTCCCAAGGGGGGCTAGGCTACACCTTC	CASSRTSQGGLGYTF	NA	TRBV6-1	TRBJ1-2	few
TGCAGTGCTAACAAGGGTACCTACGAGCAGTACTTC	CSANKGTYEQYF	NA	TRBV20-1	TRBJ2-7	many
TGCGCCAGCAGTGAGTGGACCGGGGAGCTGTTTTTT	CASSEWTGELFF	NA	TRBV10-1	TRBJ2-2	many
TGTGCCAGCAGTTGGGATCTGGGTAAGGACGAGCAGTACTTC	CASSWDLGKDEQYF	NA	TRBV28	TRBJ2-7	NA
TGTGCCAGCAACGGACAGTCTAACTATGGCTACACCTTC	CASNGQSNYGYTF	NA	TRBV28	TRBJ1-2	few